Presented here are 10 T cell receptor beta chains from one specimen sequenced in a study of T cell responses to AZD1222 COVID-19 vaccine. The protocol was immunoSEQ multiplex PCR, while the TCRdb copy is restricted to in-frame clones and leaves out a portion. The table records under 100,000 clones, approximately 83% of them present only once. Here the sequenced sample was peripheral blood, taken on day 0 of AZD1222 vaccination. The receptor source for this set is an adult in good health.

The gene calls are TRBV7-9 and TRBJ2-2; D uncertain. The CDR3 covers 11 residues. Per germline, CDR1 SEHNR and CDR2 FQNEAQ (reference sequence). The V gene lost 4 bases and the J gene lost 6 bases, with 3 bases spanning the gap. DNA of the CDR3: TGTGCCAGCAGCTATTCCGGGGAGCTGTTTTTT. This encodes CASSYSGELFF.

The gene calls are TRBV6-5 and TRBJ2-5; 7 positions agree with TRBD1. CDR1 MNHEY and CDR2 SVGAGI come from the germline V gene. With 5 bases clipped from V and 1 base from J, the junction kept 7 bases outside the gene matches. The length of the CDR3 is 15 residues. DNA of the CDR3: TGTGCCAGCAGTCCAACGACAGGGCCCCAAGAGACCCAGTACTTC. Translated, it gives CASSPTTGPQETQYF.

This clone was detected only a few times. The chain employs TRBV5-5 and TRBJ2-7, with unresolved D. V lost 3 bases to trimming and J lost 7 bases, with 11 bases between them. Germline loops: CDR1 SGHKS, CDR2 YYEKEE (reference sequence). The CDR3 is 12 amino acids. The chain's CDR3 is CASSSNAEEQYF. The CDR3 region has the DNA TGTGCCAGCAGCTCAAACGCAGAGGAGCAGTACTTC.

The chain links TRBV12-5 to TRBJ2-1, with D perhaps matching TRBD1 or TRBD2 (5 bases each). V was trimmed by 6 bases and J by 1 base, leaving 13 bases between them. CDR1 is LGHNT, CDR2 FRNRAP, per germline. The CDR3 is 15 amino acids. The CDR3 spells CASGWGRVSYNEQFF. The DNA of the CDR3 is TGTGCTAGTGGCTGGGGACGGGTGTCCTACAATGAGCAGTTCTTC.

The chain's CDR3 is CASSPLSEGDTQYF. CDR3 nucleotide sequence: TGTGCCAGCAGCCCCCTAAGCGAGGGCGATACGCAGTATTTT. V gene TRBV7-3 combines with J gene TRBJ2-3, with D possibly TRBD2 on 5 matching bases. Germline lookup yields CDR1 SGHTA and CDR2 FQGTGA. This CDR3 comprises 14 residues. Trimming cost V 5 bases and J 6 bases, with 15 bases left between them.

The chain carries TRBV5-5 and TRBJ1-2; possible D gene TRBD1, 6 bases. Germline CDR1 SGHKS, CDR2 YYEKEE (reference sequence). The CDR3 contains 15 residues. Trimming cost V 0 bases and J 5 bases, with 14 bases left between them. CDR3 loop: CASSLAITQGYGYTF. CDR3 nucleotide sequence: TGTGCCAGCAGCTTGGCGATCACCCAGGGGTATGGCTACACCTTC.

The chain carries TRBV3-1 (or the pseudogene TRBV3-2) and TRBJ1-2; D remains ambiguous. The CDR3 loop spans 14 amino acids. V shed 0 bases and J shed 6 bases, with 11 bases lying between them. Germline-derived CDR1 and CDR2 are LGHDT and YNNKEL (reference sequence). CDR3 loop: CASSQDIGVDGYTF. Here the CDR3 DNA reads TGTGCCAGCAGCCAAGATATCGGGGTTGATGGCTACACCTTC.

CDR3: CASSLLTDRGGRGEQYF. The CDR3 DNA sequence: TGTGCCAGCAGTTTATTAACGGATCGCGGCGGGAGGGGCGAGCAGTACTTC. The V call is TRBV27, the J call TRBJ2-7; 9 bases map to TRBD2. The CDR3 has 17 residues. From germline, CDR1 is MNHEY and CDR2 SMNVEV (reference sequence). The V gene end was trimmed by 1 base and the J gene end by 6 bases; junction bases not matched to a gene: 13.

The rearrangement uses TRBV19 and TRBJ2-2; 7 bases are a match to TRBD2. This CDR3 comprises 15 residues. Germline lookup yields CDR1 LNHDA and CDR2 SQIVND (reference sequence). With 2 bases clipped from V and 4 bases from J, the junction kept 4 bases outside the gene matches. The CDR3 DNA follows: TGTGCCAGTAGTATACTAGCGGTCCTCACCGGGGAGCTGTTTTTT. Translated: CASSILAVLTGELFF.

J is TRBJ1-3 and V is TRBV25-1; D possibly corresponds to TRBD1 (5 bases). Germline CDR1 MGHDK, CDR2 SYGVNS. The length of the CDR3 is 14 residues. V was cut by 5 bases and J by 1 base, with 9 bases left in between. CDR3 residues: CASSNQGSGNTIYF. The DNA for the CDR3 is TGTGCCAGCAGTAACCAGGGTTCTGGAAACACCATATATTTT.